This T cell receptor (beta chain) was sequenced for a study of T cells after yellow fever vaccination. Study in general: Where fractions had low cell numbers, libraries were prepared from them with the SMART-Seq v4 Ultra Low Input RNA kit.

CDR3 size: 14 residues. V shed 6 bases and J shed 7 bases, with 18 bases lying between them. Researchers made TCR cDNA using 5'RACE template switching, and this step added a universal primer site and UMIs. TCRdb used MiXCR to reprocess the 5' RACE reads, holding one entry per CDR3 protein. The table lists about 230,000 distinct CDR3 sequences, approximately 6.7% of them singletons. This clonotype showed up many times. The sample in question was CD4+ T cells sorted from PBMCs, obtained on the day of the yellow fever booster vaccination. The chain joins TRBV12-3 or TRBV12-4 to TRBJ1-2, with D perhaps TRBD1 (6 bases). This TCR was recovered from a man aged 30 to 39 who received the YFV17D yellow fever vaccine. CDR3 sequence reads: CASSSGALRRGYTF. The CDR3 nucleotides are TGTGCCAGCAGCTCGGGGGCTTTGCGTCGTGGCTACACCTTC.